This T cell receptor (beta chain) was observed in a study of T cell responses to AZD1222 COVID-19 vaccine. The CDR3 runs to 17 residues. Germline loops: CDR1 SGHRS, CDR2 YFSETQ. V dropped 4 bases and J dropped 6 bases, with 23 bases sitting between them. A note on this clone: Its antigen is not known.

The protocol was immunoSEQ multiplex PCR, while the TCRdb copy is restricted to in-frame clones and leaves out a portion. The sample includes hundreds of thousands of clones, 90% to 95% of them seen just once. Study findings and constraints: CD4 TCRs associated with vaccination spanned spike, dominating at 160-218 and 743-854. Variant regions that are unmutated are reportedly the target of nearly half of spike-specific TCRs. A mostly white British donor set with more females was recruited, and clonal diversity was possibly underestimated. Baseline seropositivity characterized only a handful of AZD1222 recipients.

Sample: peripheral blood, taken on day 0 of MenACWY control vaccination. This clonotype was obtained from an adult in good health. The chain is built from TRBV5-1 and TRBJ1-5; D perhaps matches TRBD1 (6 bases). The CDR3 sequence is CASSPGTLAGIGQPQHF. Written as DNA, the CDR3 is TGCGCCAGCAGCCCGGGGACATTGGCTGGAATTGGTCAGCCCCAGCATTTT.